A single sample gave rise to the 2 T cell receptor beta chains below, sequenced in a study of T cell responses to AZD1222 COVID-19 vaccine. TCRdb's copy holds only in-frame clones and misses some; the assay was immunoSEQ multiplex PCR. This sample carries about 110,000 clones, about 92% of them seen once, and the ten largest clones take approximately 8%. Source: peripheral blood, taken 28 days after the second AZD1222 dose. These receptors all come from an adult who received the AZD1222 COVID-19 vaccine.

This sequence joins TRBV24-1 and TRBJ2-1, with D maybe TRBD1 (6 bases). V was pared by 4 bases and J by 2 bases, with 14 bases between. This CDR3 contains 16 residues. The V gene's germline CDR1 is KGHDR and CDR2 SFDVKD. CDR3 protein: CATSDRSGVPYNEQFF. CDR3 DNA: TGTGCCACCAGTGACCGCTCAGGGGTCCCCTACAATGAGCAGTTCTTC.

The V gene is TRBV7-9, the J gene TRBJ2-4; 7 nucleotides line up with TRBD1. The V segment lost 5 bases and the J segment 7 bases; nucleotides outside the gene matches: 8. The CDR3 spans 14 residues. Germline V gene lookup returns CDR1 SEHNR and CDR2 FQNEAQ (reference sequence). CDR3 sequence (DNA): TGTGCCAGCAGCCGCTCAGGGGGAGAGAACATTCAGTACTTC. Protein: CASSRSGGENIQYF.